Detailed here is one T cell receptor (beta chain). CDR1 SGHRS and CDR2 YFSETQ come from the germline V gene. The V and J ends lost 0 bases and 2 bases, in that order; junction bases with no gene match: 2. This CDR3 is 16 amino acids long. The data belong to a study of blood T cell repertoires in COVID-19. Study overall: Samples representing acute and convalescent COVID-19 were sourced from the United States, Italy and Spain. PBMCs, B-cell-depleted T cells, or T cells provided the cDNA or gDNA that made up the material.

Per the authors' pipeline: Estimation of nucleated cell counts was performed using reference gene primer amplification. The protocol was immunoSEQ multiplex PCR, while the TCRdb copy is restricted to in-frame clones and leaves out a portion. For V, J and clone size, that table is used; D and trimming come from the DNA. The table lists 150,000 to 200,000 clones, approximately 85% of them singletons, with 1.1% in the top ten. The sample consisted of peripheral blood. The sequence came from a man aged 40-50 years with acute or convalescent COVID-19. The chain joins TRBV5-1 to TRBJ1-4; the match to TRBD1 covers 9 bases. As DNA, the CDR3 is TGCGCCAGCAGCTTGGAAGGACAGGGGACTAATGAAAAACTGTTTTTT. As protein: CASSLEGQGTNEKLFF.